One and the same sample provided the 30 T cell receptor beta chains below, sequenced in a study of molecular identifiers for immune sequencing clone quantification. Via MiXCR, TCRdb re-called the PCR reads, giving one row per CDR3 protein. The profile shows more than 50,000 distinct CDR3 sequences, around 20% of them singletons. Sequencing was carried out using naive CD8+ T cells from blood, with Jurkat cell RNA spiked in. Subset denoted: FACS-sorted CD8+CD4-CCR7+CD45RA+ naive T cells. These receptors were obtained from a human donor in good health. Some libraries in this study had Jurkat cell RNA spiked in.

This clonotype was seen repeatedly, ten times or more. This chain links TRBV20-1 with TRBJ1-3; 9 bases match TRBD1. The CDR3 is made up of 17 amino acids. V lost 4 bases, J lost 0 bases, and 10 bases stayed unmatched. Germline-derived CDR1 and CDR2 are DFQATT and SNEGSKA (reference sequence). As DNA, the CDR3 is TGCAGTGCTAAGGACAGGGGTCGAGCAGGCTCTGGAAACACCATATATTTT. Translated: CSAKDRGRAGSGNTIYF.

The chain recombines TRBV4-3 with TRBJ1-1; TRBD1 is a possible D gene (6 bases). In germline, CDR1 is LGHNA, CDR2 YSLEER. Trimming pared 4 bases from V and 11 bases from J, leaving 23 bases between. The CDR3 runs to 15 residues. The CDR3 loop is CASSLHPGQENEAFF. The CDR3 coding sequence is TGCGCCAGCAGCCTCCATCCGGGACAAGAAAATGAGGCTTTCTTT.

On this clonotype: This may be a read error, as it is one base from a much larger clone. The V call is TRBV29-1, the J call TRBJ2-1; 7 bases align to TRBD2. Per the germline V gene, CDR1 is SQVTM and CDR2 is ANQGSEA. The CDR3 spans 14 residues. The CDR3: CSVSSSGIDNERFF. The CDR3 DNA follows: TGCAGCGTTAGTTCAAGCGGGATTGACAATGAGCGGTTCTTC.

The table lists this clonotype with many counts. The rearrangement uses TRBV20-1 and TRBJ1-4; possibly TRBD1 for D (5 bases). The V end was cut by 0 bases, the J end by 6 bases, with 8 bases between. Germline V lookup: CDR1 DFQATT, CDR2 SNEGSKA (reference sequence). The CDR3 has 13 amino acids. DNA of the CDR3: TGCAGTGCTAGAGAGAGGGGAGATGAAAAACTGTTTTTT. It is translated as CSARERGDEKLFF.

This clonotype was recorded at least ten times. The chain recombines TRBV7-9 with TRBJ1-2; TRBD1 might be the D (5 bases). Germline values: CDR1 SEHNR, CDR2 FQNEAQ (reference sequence). The V end lost 5 bases, the J end lost 0 bases, and 13 bases lay between the germline ends. The CDR3 length is 15 residues. The CDR3 DNA reads TGTGCCAGCAGCAAAACAGGAGCTACTAACTATGGCTACACCTTC. Its protein product is CASSKTGATNYGYTF.

Of note for this clonotype: Given a much more abundant clone one base away, this may be a read error. This rearrangement joins TRBV7-9 to TRBJ1-1; 7 nucleotides line up with TRBD1. V dropped 2 bases and J dropped 3; count of bases not matched to a gene: 12. The germline V gene encodes CDR1 SEHNR and CDR2 FQNEAQ (reference sequence). This CDR3 is 17 amino acids long. The CDR3 bases are TGTGCCAGCAGCTTACATCCCTCGACAGGGACAGACACTGAAGCTTTCTTT. This sequence encodes CASSLHPSTGTDTEAFF.

The chain joins TRBV11-2 to TRBJ2-2, with D unresolved. This CDR3 is built from 12 residues. Germline V CDR1 and CDR2: SGHAT, FQNNGV. V lost 8 bases and J 5 bases, leaving 9 bases between the germline ends. CDR3 DNA: TGTGCCAGCGCTGCCGTTACCGGGGAGCTGTTTTTT. Translated, it gives CASAAVTGELFF.

Points on this clonotype: The germline gene is not matched at one end of the junction; a read error may be the cause. The chain is built from TRBV20-1 and TRBJ2-1, with 11 positions matching TRBD1. Germline-derived CDR1 and CDR2 are DFQATT and SNEGSKA (reference sequence). This CDR3 contains 19 residues. The CDR3 bases are TGCAGTGCTAGAGGTTTGGACAGGGGGCGCCAAGTCAGCTACAATGAGCAGCTCTTC. Its translation is CSARGLDRGRQVSYNEQLF.

In this sample, this clonotype turned up many times. This chain links TRBV27 with TRBJ2-7; 8 bases line up with TRBD2. V was clipped by 6 bases and J by 4 bases; unmatched bases: 5. The CDR3 contains 13 residues. Germline-derived CDR1 and CDR2 are MNHEY and SMNVEV (reference sequence). The CDR3 sequence is CASSYGRAYEQYF. As DNA, the CDR3 is TGTGCCAGCAGCTACGGGAGGGCATACGAGCAGTACTTC.

This clonotype was counted many times. The chain joins TRBV6-6 to TRBJ1-1; 7 bases align to TRBD1. The CDR3 length is 14 residues. Germline trimming cut 5 bases from V and 3 bases from J; bases unmatched to any gene: 6. The V gene's germline CDR1 is MNHNY and CDR2 SVGAGI (reference sequence). The CDR3 bases are TGTGCCAGCAGTCACAGGGGTGAGGACACTGAAGCTTTCTTT. Translated: CASSHRGEDTEAFF.

This clonotype was recorded many times. The chain carries TRBV4-1 and TRBJ2-5; a possible D gene is TRBD2 (6 bases). CDR1 and CDR2 from the germline V gene are MGHRA and YSYEKL. Trimming removed 0 bases at V and 5 bases at J, with 16 bases between. This CDR3 is 16 amino acids long. CDR3 nucleotide sequence: TGCGCCAGCAGCCAAGATATAGTAGCGGCCCAGGAGACCCAGTACTTC. It codes for CASSQDIVAAQETQYF.

The chain recombines TRBV7-6 with TRBJ1-4; 8 bases fit TRBD1. J lost 0 bases, V lost 5 bases, and 5 bases had no gene match. The germline CDR1 and CDR2 sequences are SGHVS and FNYEAQ. The CDR3 spans 16 residues. CDR3 sequence reads: CASSRDRRSTNEKLFF. In DNA form, the CDR3 reads TGTGCCAGCAGCAGGGACAGGAGGTCAACTAATGAAAAACTGTTTTTT.

This clonotype was detected ten times or more. CDR3 DNA sequence: TGCGCCAGCAGCCAAGACAGAGGGATAGATACGCAGTATTTT. Its protein product is CASSQDRGIDTQYF. V is TRBV4-3 and J is TRBJ2-3; tentatively, D is TRBD2 (5 bases). This CDR3 has 14 residues. V was clipped by 0 bases and J by 5 bases, with 9 bases between them. Germline V gene sequence: CDR1 LGHNA, CDR2 YSLEER.

A few counts support this clonotype. A much larger clone lies a single base off, so this may be a read error. This chain links TRBV19 with TRBJ2-1; 11 bases align to TRBD2. Unmatched junction bases numbered 15, after V lost 5 bases and J lost 3 bases. Germline values: CDR1 LNHDA, CDR2 SQIVND (reference sequence). This CDR3 spans 19 amino acids. CDR3 sequence (DNA): TGTGCCAGTAGTGCCCCCAGGGGGACTAGCGGCGGTTACTACAATGAGCAGTTCTTC. This gives the protein CASSAPRGTSGGYYNEQFF.

With regard to this clonotype: This may come from a read error, since a much larger clone is one base off. The J gene is TRBJ2-2, the V gene TRBV7-9; 9 nucleotides agree with TRBD1. This CDR3 region has 14 residues. Per germline, CDR1 SEHNR and CDR2 FQNEAQ (reference sequence). DNA for the CDR3: TGTGCCAGCAGCTGGTGGACAGGGGCCGGGGAGCCGTTTTTT. This sequence encodes CASSWWTGAGEPFF.

The V call is TRBV27, the J call TRBJ2-1; TRBD2 matches at 10 bases. The CDR3 runs to 16 residues. Germline CDR1 and CDR2: MNHEY and SMNVEV (reference sequence). V lost 5 bases to trimming and J lost 4 bases; unmatched junction nucleotides: 8. The CDR3 bases are TGTGCCAGCAGTGCCAAACCTAGCGGGGGATACAATGAGCAGTTCTTC. Translated, it gives CASSAKPSGGYNEQFF.

Details on this clonotype: This may stem from a read error, because a much larger clone lies one nucleotide away. V usage is TRBV10-2 and J usage is TRBJ2-7; D unresolved. The length of the CDR3 is 11 residues. The germline gives CDR1 WSHSY, CDR2 SAAADI. The CDR3 sequence: CAVGPSCEQYF. CDR3 DNA: TGCGCCGTGGGTCCGTCCTGCGAGCAGTACTTC.

This clonotype has a count of ten or more. The chain joins TRBV6-1 to TRBJ2-3; D uncertain. CDR3 length equals 14 residues. Germline V lookup: CDR1 MNHNS, CDR2 SASEGT. The V end lost 5 bases, the J end lost 2 bases, and 11 bases lay between the germline ends. The CDR3 region is CASSKRPVTDTQYF. CDR3 in DNA: TGTGCCAGCAGTAAAAGGCCCGTCACAGATACGCAGTATTTT.

The V gene is TRBV6-1, the J gene TRBJ2-7; no clear D gene. This CDR3 is 13 amino acids long. Per germline, CDR1 MNHNS and CDR2 SASEGT. V was cut by 8 bases and J by 4 bases, with 15 bases left in between. CDR3 amino acids: CASEAWGSYEQYF. For the CDR3, the DNA is TGTGCCAGCGAGGCTTGGGGATCGTACGAGCAGTACTTC.

The rearrangement joins TRBV5-6 to TRBJ2-7, with unresolved D. The V and J ends lost 0 bases and 1 base respectively, with 11 bases between them. CDR1 SGHDT and CDR2 YYEEEE come from the germline V gene. This CDR3 is built from 15 residues. The CDR3 bases are TGTGCCAGCAGCTTGGTAGCCTCCCAATCCTACGAGCAGTACTTC. This sequence encodes CASSLVASQSYEQYF.

This clonotype was seen more than once but under ten times. A much larger clone lies one base from this, so it may be a read error. The chain has TRBV7-2 and TRBJ1-5; TRBD1 agrees at 7 bases. J gave up 4 bases and V 0 bases, and 3 bases lay outside the gene matches. The CDR3 has 15 residues. Looked up from germline, CDR1 is SGHTA and CDR2 is FQGNSA. CDR3 in amino acids: CASSLAGQCNQPQHF. CDR3 DNA sequence: TGTGCCAGCAGCTTAGCGGGACAGTGTAATCAGCCCCAGCATTTT.

To note about this clonotype: A much larger clone differs from this one at a single base, so this may be a read error. The chain recombines TRBV13 with TRBJ1-1; 7 nucleotides match TRBD1. The J segment lost 6 bases and the V segment lost 4 bases, leaving 8 bases of the junction unmatched. The CDR3 loop spans 14 amino acids. Germline CDR1 is PRHDT and CDR2 is FYEKMQ (reference sequence). The CDR3 protein is CASSSTGHGAEAFF. CDR3 sequence (DNA): TGTGCCAGCAGCTCGACAGGGCATGGCGCTGAAGCTTTCTTT.

This clonotype was seen a few times. This chain connects TRBV27 to TRBJ2-7, with D uncertain. Trimming removed 1 base from V and 3 bases from J, with 10 bases in between. The CDR3 covers 14 residues. Looked up from germline, CDR1 is MNHEY and CDR2 is SMNVEV (reference sequence). The DNA for the CDR3 is TGTGCCAGCAGTTTATGGGCGAATGACTACGAGCAGTACTTC. Translation gives CASSLWANDYEQYF.

This clonotype was seen ten or more times. The chain recombines TRBV7-8 with TRBJ2-5; D perhaps matches TRBD2 (6 bases). Deletions cut 7 bases from V and 4 bases from J, with 16 bases between. CDR1 is SGHVS, CDR2 FQNEAQ, per germline. There are 14 residues in the CDR3. This chain's CDR3 is CASIRDSYGETQYF. DNA for the CDR3: TGTGCCAGCATCCGGGACTCTTACGGAGAGACCCAGTACTTC.

The chain joins TRBV6-5 to TRBJ2-1; possibly TRBD2 for D (5 bases). The germline CDR1 and CDR2 sequences are MNHEY and SVGAGI. The CDR3 runs 17 residues. Trimming cost V 6 bases and J 0 bases, with 18 bases left between them. The CDR3 nucleotides are TGTGCCAGCAGCACCTCCATCGGAGGTCGCTCCTACAATGAGCAGTTCTTC. Its translation is CASSTSIGGRSYNEQFF.

This clonotype was detected a few times. J is TRBJ1-5 and V is TRBV19; 7 bases match TRBD1. The CDR3 consists of 15 residues. Trimming took 4 bases from V and 1 from J; bases not matched to a gene: 4. Germline V gene data show CDR1 as LNHDA and CDR2 as SQIVND (reference sequence). This chain's CDR3 is CASSTRGWSNQPQHF. The CDR3 region has the DNA TGTGCCAGTAGTACCAGGGGGTGGAGCAATCAGCCCCAGCATTTT.

This clonotype was counted once. Being one base from a much bigger clone, this may be a read error. The chain employs TRBV7-9 and TRBJ2-3; D unclear. CDR1 SEHNR and CDR2 FQNEAQ come from the germline V gene (reference sequence). V shed 1 base and J shed 6 bases, with 8 bases lying between them. The CDR3 consists of 13 residues. CDR3 nucleotide sequence: TGTGCCAGCAGCTTAGAATCGGTGGATACGCAGTATTTT. Protein product: CASSLESVDTQYF.

This clonotype was counted at least ten times. The chain combines TRBV28 with TRBJ1-1, with D unresolved. The CDR3 runs 13 residues. Germline V gene data show CDR1 as MDHEN and CDR2 as SYDVKM. The V and J ends lost 5 bases and 6 bases respectively, with 13 bases between them. CDR3 nucleotides: TGTGCCAGCAGTCCTCGGCCAGGCTCTGAAGCTTTCTTT. Its translation: CASSPRPGSEAFF.

This chain joins TRBV12-3 or TRBV12-4 and TRBJ2-1; 9 bases align to TRBD2. The CDR3 sequence is 15 residues long. V shed 3 bases, J shed 9 bases, and the junction held 9 bases outside the gene matches. The chain's CDR3 is CASSFPSGKLGEQFF. For the CDR3, the DNA is TGTGCCAGCAGTTTCCCTAGCGGGAAGTTAGGTGAGCAGTTCTTC.

The CDR3 DNA is TGTGCCAGCAGCCCAGGGGCTTACGAGCAGTACTTC. This codes for CASSPGAYEQYF. The V and J genes are TRBV12-3 or TRBV12-4 and TRBJ2-7; TRBD1 is a possible D gene (6 bases). The CDR3 contains 12 residues. V was shortened by 6 bases and J by 4 bases, with 10 bases between the two germline ends.